What follows are 31 T cell receptor beta chains derived from one specimen sequenced in a study of a mutant IDH1 vaccine in newly diagnosed glioma. The antigens these receptors bind are not known. Method: immunoSEQ multiplex PCR; TCRdb's copy keeps in-frame clones and lacks some. The sample has tens of thousands of clones; almost 65% are singletons. This sample's time point: week 47, end of study. A single vaccine dose contained 300 ug of mutant IDH1 20-mer peptide, and topical imiquimod was used with it. Sequenced material: peripheral blood mononuclear cells (PBMCs), taken from a glioma patient whose treatment included an IDH1 peptide vaccine. The receptor set was obtained from a middle-aged man with glioma. Some clones in this sample may be carry-over from other donors' samples.

This clone was detected a few times. The gene calls are TRBV9 and TRBJ2-1; 8 nucleotides line up with TRBD2. The CDR3 length is 15 residues. The germline CDR1 and CDR2 sequences are SGDLS and YYNGEE. V was pared by 0 bases and J by 2 bases, with 1 base of the junction left unmatched. CDR3 sequence: CASSVDSGAYNEQFF. The CDR3 DNA reads TGTGCCAGCAGCGTAGATAGCGGGGCCTACAATGAGCAGTTCTTC. Complete variable domain (other parts from reference TRBV9 and TRBJ2-1): DSGVTQTPKHLITATGQRVTLRCSPRSGDLSVYWYQQSLDQGLQFLIQYYNGEERAKGNILERFSAQQFPDLHSELNLSSLELGDSALYFCASSVDSGAYNEQFFGPGTRLTVL.

This chain uses TRBV30 with TRBJ2-7; 9 nucleotides line up with TRBD2. Germline CDR1 and CDR2: GTSNPN and SVGIG (reference sequence). This CDR3 spans 14 amino acids. V shed 3 bases and J 6 bases; nucleotides not matched to a gene: 9. The CDR3 is CAWRPDSGGSEQYF. The CDR3 nucleotides read TGTGCCTGGAGGCCGGATAGCGGGGGCTCCGAGCAGTACTTC.

This clone has a handful of counts. V usage is TRBV9 and J usage is TRBJ1-2; no definite D call. The CDR3 consists of 14 residues. Germline V CDR1 and CDR2: SGDLS, YYNGEE. The V gene lost 3 bases and the J gene lost 2 bases, with 11 bases spanning the gap. CDR3 region: CASSADGRNYGYTF. The CDR3 nucleotides are TGTGCCAGCAGCGCGGATGGACGGAACTATGGCTACACCTTC.

The J gene is TRBJ1-5, the V gene TRBV15; D gene ambiguous. The germline V gene has CDR1 LNHNV and CDR2 YYDKDF (reference sequence). V shed 5 bases and J shed 0 bases, with 8 bases lying between them. This CDR3 is 14 amino acids long. The CDR3 region is CATSAGTSNQPQHF. The DNA of the CDR3 is TGTGCCACCAGCGCAGGAACTAGCAATCAGCCCCAGCATTTT.

V usage is TRBV5-1 and J usage is TRBJ1-1, with 7 bases identical to TRBD1. V trimming: 5 bases; J trimming: 5 bases; junction bases outside the gene matches: 9. Germline assignment: CDR1 SGHRS and CDR2 YFSETQ. This CDR3 is 14 amino acids long. The CDR3 protein is CASRVGDRETEAFF. As DNA, the CDR3 is TGCGCCAGCAGGGTCGGTGACAGGGAAACTGAAGCTTTCTTT.

The V call is TRBV5-1, the J call TRBJ1-3; TRBD1 might be the D (6 bases). The CDR3 contains 17 residues. Germline V gene data show CDR1 as SGHRS and CDR2 as YFSETQ. Trimming cost V 5 bases and J 0 bases, with 18 bases left between them. The CDR3 protein is CASRSGQPSFSGNTIYF. Written as DNA, the CDR3 is TGCGCCAGCAGATCCGGACAGCCATCCTTCTCTGGAAACACCATATATTTT.

The chain combines TRBV27 with TRBJ1-3; no clear D. The ends were cut back, 2 bases at V and 0 bases at J, with 5 bases in the middle. CDR1 is MNHEY and CDR2 is SMNVEV in the germline V gene (reference sequence). The CDR3 consists of 14 residues. The CDR3 here is CASSLIFSGNTIYF. CDR3 bases: TGTGCCAGCAGTTTAATTTTCTCTGGAAACACCATATATTTT.

The rearrangement links TRBV7-9 to TRBJ2-5; 7 nucleotides line up with TRBD2. Germline values: CDR1 SEHNR, CDR2 FQNEAQ (reference sequence). The CDR3 sequence is 15 residues long. V shed 2 bases, J shed 2 bases, and the junction held 5 bases outside the gene matches. The DNA of the CDR3 is TGTGCCAGCAGCTTAAACGGGGGGTTGCAAGAGACCCAGTACTTC. It specifies CASSLNGGLQETQYF.

The genes are TRBV5-4 and TRBJ2-7; D unclear. In germline, CDR1 is SGHNT, CDR2 YYREEE (reference sequence). The CDR3 has 14 residues. Trimming removed 5 bases at V and 2 bases at J, with 14 bases between. The DNA for the CDR3 is TGTGCCAGCAGTCCGAGCCGACAAACCTACGAGCAGTACTTC. Encoded protein: CASSPSRQTYEQYF.

This chain uses TRBV2 with TRBJ1-5; 8 bases match TRBD1. CDR1 is SNHLY and CDR2 is FYNNEI in the germline V gene. V shed 6 bases and J 3 bases; nucleotides not matched to a gene: 4. The CDR3 sequence is 14 residues long. CDR3 in amino acids: CASSPGGPNQPQHF. CDR3 DNA sequence: TGTGCCAGCAGCCCAGGGGGCCCCAATCAGCCCCAGCATTTT.

In its sample, this clone was seen many times. This chain joins TRBV12-5 and TRBJ1-5; D remains ambiguous. CDR3 length: 11 residues. V dropped 4 bases and J dropped 7 bases, with 5 bases sitting between them. CDR1 is LGHNT, CDR2 FRNRAP, per germline. In nucleotides, the CDR3 is TGTGCTAGTGGTTCGGTACAGCCCCAGCATTTT. Translated, it gives CASGSVQPQHF.

The chain carries TRBV6-5 and TRBJ2-7, with 9 bases fitting TRBD2. The V segment lost 5 bases and the J segment 5 bases; nucleotides outside the gene matches: 4. CDR3 size: 13 residues. Germline-derived CDR1 and CDR2 are MNHEY and SVGAGI. CDR3 sequence reads: CASSAGGLDEQYF. The CDR3 DNA reads as TGTGCCAGCAGTGCGGGGGGGTTGGACGAGCAGTACTTC.

The genes are TRBV7-9 and TRBJ1-2, with 8 bases identical to TRBD1. Losses at the gene ends were 4 bases for V and 6 bases for J; bases not matched to a gene: 4. CDR1 is SEHNR, CDR2 FQNEAQ, per germline (reference sequence). This CDR3 spans 13 amino acids. CDR3 region: CASSSGTGHGYTF. The CDR3 DNA reads TGTGCCAGCAGCTCCGGGACAGGTCATGGCTACACCTTC.

The chain is built from TRBV5-1 and TRBJ2-2; D gene unclear. Trimming pared 4 bases from V and 3 bases from J, leaving 13 bases between. The length of the CDR3 is 15 residues. The germline V gene encodes CDR1 SGHRS and CDR2 YFSETQ. The CDR3 loop is CASSGNRIHTGELFF. For the CDR3, the DNA is TGCGCCAGCAGCGGAAACCGCATCCACACCGGGGAGCTGTTTTTT.

This clone was seen more than once but under ten times. This chain connects TRBV15 to TRBJ1-1; D uncertain. Per germline, CDR1 LNHNV and CDR2 YYDKDF (reference sequence). Trimming took 0 bases from V and 4 from J, leaving 9 bases between them. The CDR3 covers 14 residues. The CDR3 here is CATSRDRGFTEAFF. The CDR3 nucleotides are TGTGCCACCAGCAGAGATCGCGGGTTCACTGAAGCTTTCTTT.

The chain recombines TRBV7-2 with TRBJ2-1, with D maybe TRBD1 (6 bases). V gave up 3 bases and J gave up 4 bases, with 13 bases separating them. The CDR3 consists of 15 residues. Germline loops: CDR1 SGHTA, CDR2 FQGNSA. CDR3 DNA: TGTGCCAGCAGCTTCGGGCAGGGGCTTTACAATGAGCAGTTCTTC. The encoded protein is CASSFGQGLYNEQFF.

J is TRBJ2-7 and V is TRBV7-9, with TRBD2 matching 9 bases. The CDR3 runs to 17 residues. Germline V CDR1 and CDR2: SEHNR, FQNEAQ (reference sequence). Germline trimming cut 5 bases from V and 5 bases from J; bases unmatched to any gene: 16. CDR3 region: CASSPILGAGGRHEQYF. The CDR3, as DNA: TGTGCCAGCAGCCCTATCTTAGGAGCGGGGGGCCGACACGAGCAGTACTTC. The variable domain in full, completed from reference TRBV7-9 and TRBJ2-7, reads DTGVSQNPRHKITKRGQNVTFRCDPISEHNRLYWYRQTLGQGPEFLTYFQNEAQLEKSRLLSDRFSAERPKGSFSTLEIQRTEQGDSAMYLCASSPILGAGGRHEQYFGPGTRLTVT.

The CDR3: CASSARRGRNTEAFF. The DNA of the CDR3 is TGTGCCAGCAGCGCCCGCAGGGGTAGGAACACTGAAGCTTTCTTT. The chain joins TRBV7-2 to TRBJ1-1; possibly TRBD1 for D (6 bases). Trimming shortened V by 5 bases and J by 1 base, and 14 bases separated the two germline ends. This CDR3 has 15 amino acids. Germline CDR1 reads SGHTA; CDR2 reads FQGNSA.

The gene calls are TRBV6-5 and TRBJ2-1, with D tentatively TRBD1 or TRBD2 (5 bases each). The V end lost 2 bases, the J end lost 4 bases, and 9 bases lay between the germline ends. CDR1 and CDR2 from the germline V gene are MNHEY and SVGAGI. The CDR3 has 14 amino acids. CDR3 in amino acids: CASSYRDGYNEQFF. The CDR3 DNA follows: TGTGCCAGCAGTTACCGGGACGGATACAATGAGCAGTTCTTC.

The V and J genes are TRBV7-9 and TRBJ1-6; TRBD1 agrees at 7 bases. Germline CDR1 SEHNR, CDR2 FQNEAQ (reference sequence). V gave up 3 bases and J gave up 7 bases; unmatched junction bases: 9. The CDR3 spans 16 residues. As DNA, the CDR3 is TGTGCCAGCAGCTTCAGAAGGGGGCTAGAAAATTCACCCCTCCACTTT. This encodes CASSFRRGLENSPLHF.

This clone was observed a handful of times. The chain employs TRBV15 and TRBJ2-3, with 8 bases fitting TRBD2. The CDR3 is 15 residues long. With 5 bases clipped from V and 0 bases from J, the junction kept 4 bases outside the gene matches. Germline CDR1 is LNHNV and CDR2 is YYDKDF (reference sequence). This chain's CDR3 is CATSWLAGSTDTQYF. Written as DNA, the CDR3 is TGTGCCACCAGCTGGTTAGCGGGGAGCACAGATACGCAGTATTTT.

The rearrangement joins TRBV5-1 to TRBJ2-1; D unclear. V lost 0 bases and J 3 bases, leaving 10 bases between the germline ends. CDR3 size: 15 residues. Germline lookup yields CDR1 SGHRS and CDR2 YFSETQ. CDR3 DNA: TGCGCCAGCAGCTTGGGCCCAGAAATCTACAATGAGCAGTTCTTC. This encodes CASSLGPEIYNEQFF.

This chain connects TRBV19 to TRBJ2-5; tentatively, D is TRBD1 (6 bases). Germline-derived CDR1 and CDR2 are LNHDA and SQIVND (reference sequence). This CDR3 is 13 amino acids long. Trimming shortened V by 6 bases and J by 5 bases, and 13 bases separated the two germline ends. In DNA form, the CDR3 reads TGTGCCAGTAGCCAAACAGGGTGGGAGACCCAGTACTTC. It codes for CASSQTGWETQYF.

The chain uses TRBV6-5 and TRBJ1-1, with 10 nucleotides matching TRBD1. Trimming took 6 bases from V and 5 from J; bases not matched to a gene: 3. Germline values: CDR1 MNHEY, CDR2 SVGAGI. This CDR3 spans 13 amino acids. The CDR3 region has the DNA TGTGCCAGCAGGGGGACAGGGGATACTGAAGCTTTCTTT. It is translated as CASRGTGDTEAFF.

The chain recombines TRBV30 with TRBJ2-7, with D possibly TRBD1 on 6 matching bases. Trimming cost V 5 bases and J 2 bases, with 13 bases left between them. Germline V gene data show CDR1 as GTSNPN and CDR2 as SVGIG (reference sequence). This CDR3 comprises 13 residues. DNA of the CDR3: TGTGCCTGGGGGCGGACAGCCACCTACGAGCAGTACTTC. It translates to CAWGRTATYEQYF.

By share, this clone counts as medium-sized. The rearrangement links TRBV19 to TRBJ1-5; 11 nucleotides align to TRBD1. Germline V gene data show CDR1 as LNHDA and CDR2 as SQIVND (reference sequence). The V segment lost 1 base and the J segment 6 bases; nucleotides outside the gene matches: 2. The length of the CDR3 is 15 residues. The CDR3 DNA follows: TGTGCCAGTAGTATAGGGACAGGGGGCCCTCAGCCCCAGCATTTT. It yields the protein CASSIGTGGPQPQHF.

This sequence joins TRBV6-5 and TRBJ2-7; D gene ambiguous. The CDR3 contains 15 residues. Deletions cut 0 bases from V and 6 bases from J, with 15 bases between. The V gene's germline CDR1 is MNHEY and CDR2 SVGAGI. The CDR3 region has the DNA TGTGCCAGCAGTTACTCTGCTTACCCCTACGTCGAGCAGTACTTC. Translated: CASSYSAYPYVEQYF.

V gene TRBV30 combines with J gene TRBJ2-1, with D unclear. The V end lost 4 bases, the J end lost 0 bases, and 4 bases lay between the germline ends. The CDR3 length is 12 residues. The germline V gene has CDR1 GTSNPN and CDR2 SVGIG (reference sequence). CDR3 sequence: CAWTGSYNEQFF. CDR3 coding DNA: TGTGCCTGGACGGGCTCCTACAATGAGCAGTTCTTC.

The genes are TRBV5-1 and TRBJ2-5; TRBD2 is a possible D gene (6 bases). The CDR3 covers 16 residues. The V and J ends lost 4 bases and 3 bases respectively, with 19 bases between them. Germline V gene data show CDR1 as SGHRS and CDR2 as YFSETQ. CDR3 amino acids: CASSGNSDSGEETQYF. The CDR3 DNA follows: TGCGCCAGCAGCGGCAACAGCGACTCGGGGGAAGAGACCCAGTACTTC.

This clone was detected only a few times. This chain links TRBV10-3 with TRBJ2-7; possibly TRBD2 for D (5 bases). Germline V lookup: CDR1 ENHRY, CDR2 SYGVKD. V lost 1 base to trimming and J lost 6 bases, with 16 bases between them. The length of the CDR3 is 15 residues. The CDR3 protein is CAISELGPSRGEQYF. The CDR3 bases are TGTGCCATCAGTGAGTTGGGCCCGTCCCGGGGCGAGCAGTACTTC.

This chain joins TRBV2 and TRBJ2-5; 8 bases map to TRBD1. This CDR3 is 15 amino acids long. Germline trimming cut 3 bases from V and 5 bases from J; bases unmatched to any gene: 8. Germline CDR1 and CDR2: SNHLY and FYNNEI. CDR3: CASSDGQGAWETQYF. The CDR3 DNA is TGTGCCAGCAGTGATGGTCAGGGGGCATGGGAGACCCAGTACTTC. The full variable domain, completed using reference TRBV2 and TRBJ2-5, is EPEVTQTPSHQVTQMGQEVILRCVPISNHLYFYWYRQILGQKVEFLVSFYNNEISEKSEIFDDQFSVERPDGSNFTLKIRSTKLEDSAMYFCASSDGQGAWETQYFGPGTRLLVL.